The clone carrying this T cell receptor beta chain was found many times. Its antigen is undetermined. Trimming removed 4 bases at V and 3 bases at J, with 10 bases between. The CDR3 is 14 amino acids. The entry originates in a study of tumor and adjacent non-tumor tissue in lung cancer. Study-level points and caveats: Tumor repertoires had a smaller top 100 clone share than normal lung.

RNA was extracted from bulk tissue without any cell sorting. TCRbeta libraries were built with three rounds of nested PCR, modified from ARM-PCR. MiXCR, applied by TCRdb to the multiplex PCR reads, yields one record per CDR3 protein. The sample yields some 78,000 distinct CDR3 sequences, roughly 80% seen once. This sequence joins TRBV12-3 or TRBV12-4 and TRBJ1-5, with D perhaps matching TRBD1 (6 bases). The specimen was lung tumor tissue. The receptor comes from a woman between 45 and 60 years old with non-small cell lung cancer. The CDR3 loop reads CASSWAGVNQPQHF. In nucleotides, the CDR3 is TGTGCCAGCAGTTGGGCAGGGGTCAATCAGCCCCAGCATTTT.